The clone carrying this T cell receptor beta chain was observed a handful of times. Its antigen is unknown. This sample stems from a study of CD8 T cells in ankylosing spondylitis. Findings and caveats of the study: Clones tied to disease were said to be significantly enriched in matched ankylosing spondylitis synovial fluid. Disease-linked clones proved CD8+ and comparatively uncommon in peripheral blood.

V was cut by 6 bases and J by 8 bases, with 19 bases left in between. The CDR3 sequence is 14 residues long. Preparation of TCR beta libraries was done by quantitative 5'-RACE with molecular barcodes. TCRdb ran MiXCR on the 5' RACE reads and lists one entry per CDR3 protein. This repertoire shows approximately 250,000 distinct CDR3 sequences, under 30% found once; its top ten account for approximately 0.61%. This clonotype originated in a male donor with ankylosing spondylitis or in good health (not recorded which). V is TRBV12-3 or TRBV12-4 and J is TRBJ1-1, with D possibly being TRBD1 (6 bases). Sample: blood, either unsorted or a sorted T cell fraction (not recorded which). CDR3 in amino acids: CASRKTTGLGEAFF. In DNA form, the CDR3 reads TGTGCCAGCAGAAAAACGACAGGACTCGGCGAAGCTTTCTTT.